Presented here are 11 T cell receptor beta chains from one specimen sequenced in a study of shared clonotypes between healthy human individuals. The repertoire was sequenced with immunoSEQ multiplex PCR; TCRdb's copy has only in-frame clones and lacks some. The table shows almost 750,000 clones, with 72% occurring only once. The specimen was memory CD4+ T cells sorted from blood. The sample's subset: CD45RA-negative fraction. These receptors were collected from a woman between 25 and 40 years old in good health.

In regard to this clone: Given a much more abundant clone one base away, this may be a read error. The CDR3 reads CASSLDREHEQYF. For the CDR3, the DNA is TGTGCCAGCAGCTTGGACAGGGAGCACGAGCAGTACTTC. The chain joins TRBV7-7 to TRBJ2-5; 8 bases match TRBD1. The J call may be faulty, since TRBJ2-7 better matches the DNA end. This CDR3 is built from 13 residues. The germline CDR1 and CDR2 sequences are SSHAT and FNYEAQ (reference sequence).

Comment on this clone: The same CDR3 also results from other DNA sequences found in this sample. The J gene is TRBJ1-4, the V gene TRBV28, with unresolved D. This CDR3 is built from 12 residues. Germline V gene sequence: CDR1 MDHEN, CDR2 SYDVKM. The germline V and J ends were trimmed by 6 bases and 7 bases, with 9 bases remaining between them. For the CDR3, the DNA is TGTGCCAGCAGCTCCCCGGGTGAAAAACTGTTTTTT. It specifies CASSSPGEKLFF.

The V and J genes are TRBV5-4 and TRBJ2-6; 7 bases align to TRBD2. In germline, CDR1 is SGHNT, CDR2 YYREEE (reference sequence). Trimming took 6 bases from V and 0 from J; bases not matched to a gene: 6. The CDR3 length is 16 residues. The CDR3: CASNSGGPSGANVLTF. The CDR3 coding sequence is TGTGCCAGCAATTCGGGGGGTCCCTCTGGGGCCAACGTCCTGACTTTC.

Concerning this clone: This may arise from a read error, as a much more abundant clone is one base away. This chain's CDR3 is CASSLRQETQYF. As DNA, the CDR3 is TGTGCCAGCAGCTTACGTCAAGAGACCCAGTACTTC. The rearrangement links TRBV5-5 to TRBJ2-5; D gene ambiguous. CDR1 and CDR2 (germline): SGHKS, YYEKEE (reference sequence). V was shortened by 2 bases and J by 2 bases, with 4 bases between the two germline ends. This CDR3 comprises 12 residues.

This clone came up many times. The chain links TRBV28 to TRBJ1-2, with D hard to call. V lost 5 bases and J lost 5, with 18 bases in between. The CDR3 contains 15 residues. Germline CDR1 and CDR2: MDHEN and SYDVKM. The CDR3 region is CASSPKVGKFYGYTF. CDR3 DNA: TGTGCCAGCAGTCCGAAGGTCGGGAAGTTTTATGGCTACACCTTC.

V gene TRBV28 combines with J gene TRBJ1-1, with D hard to call. The CDR3 spans 12 residues. Trimming left V 7 bases short and J 1 base short, with 7 bases between. Germline CDR1 and CDR2: MDHEN and SYDVKM. Here the CDR3 DNA reads TGTGCCAGCATCGACCCGAACACTGAAGCTTTCTTT. As protein: CASIDPNTEAFF. Looking up the rest from reference TRBV28 and TRBJ1-1 gives the full variable domain: DVKVTQSSRYLVKRTGEKVFLECVQDMDHENMFWYRQDPGLGLRLIYFSYDVKMKEKGDIPEGYSVSREKKERFSLILESASTNQTSMYLCASIDPNTEAFFGQGTRLTVV.

Remarks on this clone: Other DNA sequences in the sample encode the same CDR3. V usage is TRBV28 and J usage is TRBJ2-5; no clear D. Germline V gene sequence: CDR1 MDHEN, CDR2 SYDVKM. This CDR3 region has 11 residues. The V and J ends lost 5 bases and 4 bases respectively, with 5 bases between them. DNA for the CDR3: TGTGCCAGCAGTACGGTAGAGACCCAGTACTTC. Translation: CASSTVETQYF.

V and J are TRBV7-6 and TRBJ1-5; D is perhaps TRBD1 (6 bases). Looked up from germline, CDR1 is SGHVS and CDR2 is FNYEAQ. The length of the CDR3 is 15 residues. Between the trimmed V and J ends, which lost 5 bases and 5 bases, there was a span of 16 bases. This CDR3 is CASSPRGGSYQPQHF. In DNA, the CDR3 is TGTGCCAGCAGCCCGAGGGGGGGGAGTTATCAGCCCCAGCATTTT.

The table lists this clone with a few counts. Other nucleotide sequences from this sample produce the same CDR3. The V and J genes are TRBV5-1 and TRBJ2-3, with D perhaps matching TRBD1 (6 bases). V was cut by 0 bases and J by 1 base, with 6 bases left in between. CDR3 length equals 14 residues. CDR1 and CDR2 from the germline V gene are SGHRS and YFSETQ. CDR3 in DNA: TGCGCCAGCAGCTTGGGGACAGGCACAGATACGCAGTATTTT. Translating gives CASSLGTGTDTQYF.

The genes are TRBV10-3 and TRBJ1-1, with D hard to call. Trimming left V 0 bases short and J 5 bases short, with 10 bases between. The CDR3 is 14 residues long. Germline CDR1 reads ENHRY; CDR2 reads SYGVKD. CDR3 nucleotide sequence: TGTGCCATCAGTGAGTCGGGCAGATTGACTGAAGCTTTCTTT. The encoded protein is CAISESGRLTEAFF.

This clone was found once. The chain couples TRBV18 to TRBJ1-5, with TRBD1 identical over 8 bases. Germline trimming cut 5 bases from V and 0 bases from J; bases unmatched to any gene: 3. The CDR3 length is 15 residues. Germline CDR1 reads KGHSH; CDR2 reads LQKENI. CDR3 bases: TGTGCCAGCTCAGACAGGGGCTATAGCAATCAGCCCCAGCATTTT. It encodes CASSDRGYSNQPQHF. The whole variable domain, filled in from reference TRBV18 and TRBJ1-5, reads NAGVMQNPRHLVRRRGQEARLRCSPMKGHSHVYWYRQLPEEGLKFMVYLQKENIIDESGMPKERFSAEFPKEGPSILRIQQVVRGDSAAYFCASSDRGYSNQPQHFGDGTRLSIL.